The present T cell receptor (beta chain) was sequenced within a study of cytomegalovirus exposure and HLA in healthy donors. Across the whole study: Among the roughly 370 genotyped donors, more than 70% were placed in the Caucasian-associated ancestry cluster.

V was clipped by 4 bases and J by 2 bases; unmatched bases: 7. The CDR3 length is 15 residues. Germline CDR1 and CDR2: PRHDT and FYEKMQ (reference sequence). PCR employed 60 Vbeta and 13 Jbeta primers. The table came from immunoSEQ multiplex PCR; TCRdb's copy has only in-frame clones and leaves some out. The top ten hold roughly 6.4% of the sample, which has more than 100,000 clones, about 9.2% seen once. Worth noting for this clone: The antigen is not known.

Study-level findings and limits: Further analysis was carried out later, and it showed several of the most significant clusters appearing linked to common viral pathogens. By HLA locus, TCR association rates varied in a later analysis, with DRB1 showing the most and HLA-C the fewest.

Sequenced: PBMCs. The clonotype was recovered from a woman aged 40 to 50 in good health and CMV-seropositive. The V and J genes are TRBV13 and TRBJ2-7; TRBD1 matches 8 bases. The CDR3 nucleotides read TGTGCCAGCAGCTCTGGACGGACAGGGCCCTACGAGCAGTACTTC. It translates to CASSSGRTGPYEQYF.